This T cell receptor beta chain was recorded in a study of CD8+CD57+ T cells in acquired aplastic anemia. CDR3 length: 16 amino acids. V shed 4 bases, J shed 3 bases, and the junction held 9 bases outside the gene matches. Germline assignment: CDR1 MNHNS and CDR2 SASEGT. Genomic DNA, serving as template, underwent TCR beta VDJ and CDR3 profiling. TCRdb re-called the reads through MiXCR, storing one row per CDR3 protein. Counted here are more than 100,000 distinct CDR3 sequences, about half occurring once; the ten biggest clones make up 2% to 3%. This clonotype was detected ten times or more. Sequencing input: sorted CD4+, CD8+, or CD8+CD57+ T cells (not recorded which) from PBMCs. This sequence was found in a human donor in good health, serving as a control. The chain uses TRBV6-1 and TRBJ1-1, with 9 positions matching TRBD1. The CDR3 DNA follows: TGTGCCAGCAGTGCCCAGAACAGGGGGCTGGACACTGAAGCTTTCTTT. Translating it yields CASSAQNRGLDTEAFF.